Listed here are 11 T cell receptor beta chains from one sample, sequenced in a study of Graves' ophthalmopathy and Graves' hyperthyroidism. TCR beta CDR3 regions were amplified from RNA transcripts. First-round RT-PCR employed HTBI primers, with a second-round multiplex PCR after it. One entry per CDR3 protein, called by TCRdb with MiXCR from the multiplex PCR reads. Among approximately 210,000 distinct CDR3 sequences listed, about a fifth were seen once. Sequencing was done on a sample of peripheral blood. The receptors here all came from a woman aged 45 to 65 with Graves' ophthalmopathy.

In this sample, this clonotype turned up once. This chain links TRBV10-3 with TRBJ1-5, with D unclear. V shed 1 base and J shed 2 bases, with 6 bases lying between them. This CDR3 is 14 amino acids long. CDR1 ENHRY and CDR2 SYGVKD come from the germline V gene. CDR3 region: CAISEWGGNQPQHF. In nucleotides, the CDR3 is TGTGCCATCAGTGAGTGGGGAGGCAATCAGCCCCAGCATTTT.

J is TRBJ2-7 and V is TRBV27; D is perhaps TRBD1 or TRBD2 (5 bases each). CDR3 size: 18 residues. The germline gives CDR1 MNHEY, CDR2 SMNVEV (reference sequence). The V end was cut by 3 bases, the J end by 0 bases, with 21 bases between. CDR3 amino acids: CASSFLSVGRDRSYEQYF. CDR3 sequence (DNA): TGTGCCAGCAGTTTTTTATCCGTAGGACGGGACCGCTCCTACGAGCAGTACTTC.

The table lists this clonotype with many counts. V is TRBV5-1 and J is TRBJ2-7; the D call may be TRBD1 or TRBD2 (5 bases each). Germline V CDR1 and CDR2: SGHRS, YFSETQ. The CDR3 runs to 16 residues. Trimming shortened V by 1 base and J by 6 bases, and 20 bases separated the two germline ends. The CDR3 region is CASSLRSGATPAEQYF. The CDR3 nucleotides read TGCGCCAGCAGCTTGCGGTCCGGGGCGACTCCCGCCGAGCAGTACTTC. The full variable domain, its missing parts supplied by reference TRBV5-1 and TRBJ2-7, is KAGVTQTPRYLIKTRGQQVTLSCSPISGHRSVSWYQQTPGQGLQFLFEYFSETQRNKGNFPGRFSGRQFSNSRSEMNVSTLELGDSALYLCASSLRSGATPAEQYFGPGTRLTVT.

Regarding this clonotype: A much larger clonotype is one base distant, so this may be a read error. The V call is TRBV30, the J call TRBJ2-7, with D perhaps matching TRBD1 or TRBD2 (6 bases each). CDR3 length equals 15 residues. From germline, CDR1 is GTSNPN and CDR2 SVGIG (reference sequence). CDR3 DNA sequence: TGTGCCTGGAGTTTAACCGGGGGCAGGGGCTACGAGCAGCACTTC. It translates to CAWSLTGGRGYEQHF.

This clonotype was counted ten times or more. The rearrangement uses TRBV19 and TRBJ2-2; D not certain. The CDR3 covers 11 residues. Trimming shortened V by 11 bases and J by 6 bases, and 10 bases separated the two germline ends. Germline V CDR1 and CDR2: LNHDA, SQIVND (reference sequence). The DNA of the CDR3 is TGTGCCGTTAGCCTCGCCGGGGAGCTGTTTTTT. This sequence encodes CAVSLAGELFF.

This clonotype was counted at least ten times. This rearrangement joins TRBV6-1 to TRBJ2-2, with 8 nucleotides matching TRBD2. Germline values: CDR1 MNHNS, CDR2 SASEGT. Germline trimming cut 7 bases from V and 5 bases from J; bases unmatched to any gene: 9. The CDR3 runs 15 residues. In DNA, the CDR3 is TGTGCCAGCACCTTGGGACTAGTCCGTACCGGGGAGCTGTTTTTT. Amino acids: CASTLGLVRTGELFF.

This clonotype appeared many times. CDR3 bases: TGTGCCCGTGAACAGGGAACTGGGGCCAACGTCCTGACTTTC. Encoded protein: CAREQGTGANVLTF. This rearrangement joins TRBV30 to TRBJ2-6, with D possibly matching TRBD1 (6 bases). The CDR3 covers 14 residues. Germline lookup yields CDR1 GTSNPN and CDR2 SVGIG (reference sequence). The V end lost 8 bases, the J end lost 2 bases, and 13 bases lay between the germline ends.

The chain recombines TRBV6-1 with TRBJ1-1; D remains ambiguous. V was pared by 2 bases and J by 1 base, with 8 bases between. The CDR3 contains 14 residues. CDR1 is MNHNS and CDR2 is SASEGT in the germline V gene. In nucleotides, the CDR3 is TGTGCCAGCAGTGAATTGAGAGAGAACACTGAAGCTTTCTTT. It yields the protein CASSELRENTEAFF.

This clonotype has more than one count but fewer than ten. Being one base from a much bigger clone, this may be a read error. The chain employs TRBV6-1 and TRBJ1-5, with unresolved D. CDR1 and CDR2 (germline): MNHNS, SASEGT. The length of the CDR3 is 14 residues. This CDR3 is CVSNREYSNQPQHF. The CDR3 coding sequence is TGTGTCAGCAATAGAGAGTATAGCAATCAGCCCCAGCATTTT.

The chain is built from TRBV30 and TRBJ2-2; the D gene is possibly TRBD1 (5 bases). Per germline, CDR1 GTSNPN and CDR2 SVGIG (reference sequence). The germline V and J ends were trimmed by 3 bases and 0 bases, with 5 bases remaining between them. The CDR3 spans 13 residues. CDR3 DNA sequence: TGTGCCTGGAGACAGGCGAACACCGGGGAGCTGTTTTTT. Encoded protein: CAWRQANTGELFF.

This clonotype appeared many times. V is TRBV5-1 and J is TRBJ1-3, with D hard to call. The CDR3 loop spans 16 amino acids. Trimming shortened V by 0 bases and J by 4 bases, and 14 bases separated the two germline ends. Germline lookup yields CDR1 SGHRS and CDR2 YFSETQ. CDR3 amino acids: CASSLEGSRRGNTIYF. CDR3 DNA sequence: TGCGCCAGCAGCTTGGAGGGCTCACGGAGAGGAAACACCATATATTTT. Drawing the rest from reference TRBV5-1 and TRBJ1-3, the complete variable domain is KAGVTQTPRYLIKTRGQQVTLSCSPISGHRSVSWYQQTPGQGLQFLFEYFSETQRNKGNFPGRFSGRQFSNSRSEMNVSTLELGDSALYLCASSLEGSRRGNTIYFGEGSWLTVV.